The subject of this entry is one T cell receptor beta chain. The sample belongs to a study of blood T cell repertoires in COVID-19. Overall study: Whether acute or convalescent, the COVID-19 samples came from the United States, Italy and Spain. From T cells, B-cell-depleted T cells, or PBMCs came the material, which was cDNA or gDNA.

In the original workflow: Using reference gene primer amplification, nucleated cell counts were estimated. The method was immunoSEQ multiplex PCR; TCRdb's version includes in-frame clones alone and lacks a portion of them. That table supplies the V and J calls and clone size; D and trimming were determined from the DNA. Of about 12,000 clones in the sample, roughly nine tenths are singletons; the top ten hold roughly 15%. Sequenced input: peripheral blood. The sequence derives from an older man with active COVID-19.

The CDR3 region has the DNA TGTGCCAGCTCACGGGACAGCCTGACCTCCTATAATTCACCCCTCCACTTT. As protein: CASSRDSLTSYNSPLHF. V is TRBV18 and J is TRBJ1-6; 7 positions match TRBD1. Germline-derived CDR1 and CDR2 are KGHSH and LQKENI. This CDR3 has 17 amino acids. The V gene end was trimmed by 4 bases and the J gene end by 0 bases; junction bases not matched to a gene: 6.